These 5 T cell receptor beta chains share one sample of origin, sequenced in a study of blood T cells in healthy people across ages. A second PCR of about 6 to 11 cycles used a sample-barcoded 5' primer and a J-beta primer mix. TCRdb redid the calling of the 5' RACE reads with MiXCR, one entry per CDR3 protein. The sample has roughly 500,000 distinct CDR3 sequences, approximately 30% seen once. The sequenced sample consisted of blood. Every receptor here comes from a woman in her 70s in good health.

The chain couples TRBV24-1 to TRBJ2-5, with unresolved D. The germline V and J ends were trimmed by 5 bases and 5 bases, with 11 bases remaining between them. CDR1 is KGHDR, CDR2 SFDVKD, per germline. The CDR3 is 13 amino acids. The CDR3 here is CATSVPLSETQYF. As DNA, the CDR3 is TGTGCCACCAGTGTCCCCCTTTCGGAGACCCAGTACTTC.

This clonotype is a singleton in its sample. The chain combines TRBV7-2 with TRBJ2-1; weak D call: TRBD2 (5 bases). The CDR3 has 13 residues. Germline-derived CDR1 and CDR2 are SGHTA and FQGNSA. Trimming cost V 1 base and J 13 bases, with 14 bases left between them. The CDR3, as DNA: TGTGCCAGCAGCTTAGGCGCGGGTGAGGCTCAGTTCTTC. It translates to CASSLGAGEAQFF.

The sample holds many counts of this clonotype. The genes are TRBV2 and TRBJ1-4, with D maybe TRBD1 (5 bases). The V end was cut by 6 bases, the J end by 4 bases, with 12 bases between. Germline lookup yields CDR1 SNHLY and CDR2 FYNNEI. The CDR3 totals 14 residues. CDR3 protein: CASRVDSYNEKLFF. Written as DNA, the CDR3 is TGTGCCAGCAGGGTCGACAGTTATAATGAAAAACTGTTTTTT.

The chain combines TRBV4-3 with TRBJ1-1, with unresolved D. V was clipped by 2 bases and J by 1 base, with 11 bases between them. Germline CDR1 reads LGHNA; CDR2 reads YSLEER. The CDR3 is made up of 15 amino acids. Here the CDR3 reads CASSQSPLQNTEAFF. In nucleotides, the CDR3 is TGCGCCAGCAGCCAATCGCCCCTCCAGAACACTGAAGCTTTCTTT.

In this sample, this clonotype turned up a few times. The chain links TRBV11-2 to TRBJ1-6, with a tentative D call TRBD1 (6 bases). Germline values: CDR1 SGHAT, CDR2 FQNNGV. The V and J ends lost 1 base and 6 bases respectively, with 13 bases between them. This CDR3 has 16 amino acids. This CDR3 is CASSLGEVGANSPLHF. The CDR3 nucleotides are TGTGCCAGCAGCTTAGGGGAGGTGGGGGCTAATTCACCCCTCCACTTT.